A single sample is the source of the 18 T cell receptor beta chains below, sequenced in a study of tumor-infiltrating lymphocytes in oesophageal squamous cell carcinoma. A single record per CDR3 protein comes from TCRdb applying MiXCR to the PCR reads. The data show 15,000 or so distinct CDR3 sequences, about 50% seen once. What was sequenced was esophageal tumor tissue. The receptors stem from a female donor with esophageal squamous cell carcinoma.

This clonotype was seen a single time. The J gene is TRBJ2-2, the V gene TRBV7-6; D not resolved. Deletions cut 1 base from V and 3 bases from J, with 12 bases between. There are 16 residues in the CDR3. Germline values: CDR1 SGHVS, CDR2 FNYEAQ. CDR3 residues: CASSLDGLVDTGELFF. The CDR3 DNA is TGTGCCAGCAGCTTAGATGGGCTAGTTGACACCGGGGAGCTGTTTTTT.

CDR3 residues: CASSLRGGIRETQYF. CDR3 DNA: TGTGCCAGCAGCTTAAGGGGGGGGATTCGAGAGACCCAGTACTTC. The rearrangement uses TRBV7-3 and TRBJ2-5, with 7 bases fitting TRBD2. V lost 1 base and J lost 4; bases outside the gene matches: 6. This CDR3 has 15 amino acids. Germline V gene lookup returns CDR1 SGHTA and CDR2 FQGTGA. The complete variable domain, with remaining parts taken from reference TRBV7-3 and TRBJ2-5, reads GAGVSQTPSNKVTEKGKYVELRCDPISGHTALYWYRQSLGQGPEFLIYFQGTGAADDSGLPNDRFFAVRPEGSVSTLKIQRTERGDSAVYLCASSLRGGIRETQYFGPGTRLLVL.

This chain links TRBV10-1 with TRBJ2-4; 12 nucleotides align to TRBD2. TRBJ2-5 explains the end of the DNA better; the J call may be wrong. The germline V gene encodes CDR1 WNHNN and CDR2 SYGVQD (reference sequence). The CDR3 consists of 17 residues. The CDR3 protein is CASSDQGLAGLQETQYF. CDR3 DNA sequence: TGCGCCAGCAGTGACCAGGGACTAGCGGGTTTACAAGAGACCCAGTACTTC.

This clonotype has just one count. The CDR3 coding sequence is TGTGCCAGCAGTTTGGACGGAATAAATGAAAAACTGTTTTTT. Protein product: CASSLDGINEKLFF. V gene TRBV28 combines with J gene TRBJ1-4, with D unclear. V was shortened by 3 bases and J by 5 bases, with 10 bases between the two germline ends. CDR1 is MDHEN, CDR2 SYDVKM, per germline. This CDR3 contains 14 residues.

The CDR3 DNA follows: TGTGCCAGCACCCCAGGCTACGAGCAGTACTTC. This encodes CASTPGYEQYF. The chain has TRBV7-2 and TRBJ2-3; D gene ambiguous. The DNA end is a closer match to TRBJ2-7, so the J assignment may be wrong. The CDR3 totals 11 residues. From germline, CDR1 is SGHTA and CDR2 FQGNSA.

A word on this clonotype: Mismatch with germline at one junction end may stem from a read error. The rearrangement links TRBV7-7 to TRBJ2-5; D not certain. This CDR3 contains 13 residues. The V gene's germline CDR1 is SSHAT and CDR2 FNYEAQ (reference sequence). CDR3 region: CASSQTPRETQYF. The DNA for the CDR3 is TGTGCTAGCAGCCAAACCCCGAGAGAGACCCAGTACTTC.

This clonotype was counted only a few times. V usage is TRBV6-4 and J usage is TRBJ2-6; TRBD1 aligns across 7 bases. The CDR3 has 17 residues. Germline V gene lookup returns CDR1 MRHNA and CDR2 SNTAGT. J was trimmed by 0 bases and V by 0 bases; bases with no gene match: 2. The CDR3: CASSDSSGGSGANVLTF. CDR3 sequence (DNA): TGTGCCAGCAGTGACTCGTCAGGGGGCTCTGGGGCCAACGTCCTGACTTTC.

J is TRBJ2-2 and V is TRBV12-3 or TRBV12-4, with 10 bases identical to TRBD2. Germline trimming cut 5 bases from V and 1 base from J; bases unmatched to any gene: 4. This CDR3 region has 16 residues. The CDR3 DNA follows: TGTGCCAGCAGTCGGACTAGCGGAAAGAACACCGGGGAGCTGTTTTTT. Translated, it gives CASSRTSGKNTGELFF.

As concerns this clonotype: It is likely a read error, because the conserved phenylalanine at the end of the CDR3 is missing. No DNA is shown, since the ends of the CDR3 on it are uncertain; the CDR3 is the one TCRdb lists. The chain combines TRBV6-1 with TRBJ2-5. Germline V gene data show CDR1 as MNHNS and CDR2 as SASEGT. With termini counted, the CDR3 has 14 amino acids. The CDR3: CASSEGYYEQYFGN.

The chain has TRBV12-3 or TRBV12-4 and TRBJ2-5; 9 bases match TRBD2. The J call could be wrong; TRBJ2-1 is a better fit for the DNA end. The CDR3 has 16 amino acids. CDR3 loop: CASSSLIAGAGYEQFF. As DNA, the CDR3 is TGTGCCAGCAGTTCTCTCATAGCGGGAGCGGGATATGAGCAGTTCTTC.

The rearrangement links TRBV6-1 to TRBJ1-5; D is uncertain. The CDR3 covers 14 residues. With 6 bases removed from V and 0 bases from J, the gap between germline ends came to 9 bases. The germline gives CDR1 MNHNS, CDR2 SASEGT. CDR3 region: CASRRLDSNQPQHF. The CDR3 DNA follows: TGTGCCAGCAGAAGACTGGATAGCAATCAGCCCCAGCATTTT.

Turning to this clonotype: This CDR3 is missing its conserved last phenylalanine or tryptophan, likely due to a read error. The DNA is omitted, as the CDR3 cannot be located on it reliably, and the CDR3 follows TCRdb's listing. The V gene is TRBV7-9, the J gene TRBJ2-6; the table assigns TRBD1, which was not confirmed against the DNA. The CDR3 contains 16 residues when both ends are counted. Germline V gene data show CDR1 as SEHNR and CDR2 as FQNEAQ (reference sequence). CDR3 protein: CASSLGYGEETQYFGA.

As to this clonotype: This may arise from a read error, as a much more abundant clone is one base away. This rearrangement joins TRBV5-1 to TRBJ2-7, with TRBD1 identical over 8 bases. The DNA end lines up better with TRBJ2-1; the J call may be wrong. Germline V gene sequence: CDR1 SGHRS, CDR2 YFSETQ. The CDR3 has 15 amino acids. The CDR3 loop is CASSLFQGARGEQFF. CDR3 in DNA: TGCGCCAGCAGCTTGTTCCAGGGGGCGAGGGGAGAGCAGTTCTTC.

This rearrangement joins TRBV25-1 to TRBJ1-2; 7 positions agree with TRBD1. The CDR3 extends over 14 amino acids. Trimming took 1 base from V and 4 from J; bases not matched to a gene: 3. CDR1 is MGHDK and CDR2 is SYGVNS in the germline V gene. The CDR3 loop is CASSESGQFYGYTF. CDR3 in DNA: TGTGCCAGCAGTGAATCGGGACAGTTCTATGGCTACACCTTC.

This clonotype was detected once. The chain employs TRBV18 and TRBJ2-2; TRBD2 matches at 12 bases. The germline V gene encodes CDR1 KGHSH and CDR2 LQKENI. The J segment lost 4 bases and the V segment lost 6 bases, leaving 6 bases of the junction unmatched. This CDR3 is 16 amino acids long. DNA of the CDR3: TGTGCCAGCTCGCAGGGACTAGCGGGCCCCACCGGGGAGCTGTTTTTT. Protein: CASSQGLAGPTGELFF.

This clonotype has a count of ten or more. Given a much more abundant clone one base away, this may be a read error. The gene calls are TRBV6-1 and TRBJ2-5; 11 nucleotides align to TRBD2. The trim removed 6 bases at V and 11 bases at J, leaving 14 bases unmatched. The CDR3 totals 15 residues. Per germline, CDR1 MNHNS and CDR2 SASEGT. This CDR3 is CASSPGTSGYNEQYF. The CDR3 bases are TGTGCCAGCAGCCCCGGGACTAGCGGCTACAATGAGCAGTACTTC.

CDR3 DNA sequence: TGTGCCAGCTCTCGGGACAGGGCGTCTCTCGAGCAGTACTTC. Amino acids: CASSRDRASLEQYF. V is TRBV18 and J is TRBJ2-5; 9 nucleotides align to TRBD1. Matching the DNA end better, TRBJ2-7 makes the J call doubtful. The CDR3 covers 14 residues. Germline lookup yields CDR1 KGHSH and CDR2 LQKENI.

This chain uses TRBV7-6 with TRBJ1-4; weak D call: TRBD1 (6 bases). CDR1 is SGHVS and CDR2 is FNYEAQ in the germline V gene. V lost 5 bases, J lost 8 bases, and 15 bases lay in between. The CDR3 is 14 amino acids. The CDR3 region is CASSLQGGTEKLFF. DNA of the CDR3: TGTGCCAGCAGCCTACAGGGTGGTACGGAAAAACTGTTTTTT.